One sample yielded the 32 T cell receptor beta chains listed below, sequenced in a study of shared clonotypes between healthy human individuals. Assay: immunoSEQ multiplex PCR; the TCRdb copy retains only in-frame clones and omits some. The repertoire holds some 690,000 clones, with less than 95% as singletons. Sample: memory CD8+ T cells from PBMCs. Subset specified: CD45RO+ cells pooled with CCR7-negative TemRA cells. The receptor set was obtained from a young man in good health. Some clones in this sample may be carry-over from other donors' samples.

This chain's CDR3 is CASSRLGLADYNEQFF. The CDR3 region has the DNA TGTGCCAGCAGCCGCCTCGGGCTAGCGGACTACAATGAGCAGTTCTTC. The rearrangement links TRBV7-3 to TRBJ2-1, with TRBD2 matching over 7 bases. Germline lookup yields CDR1 SGHTA and CDR2 FQGTGA. The CDR3 spans 16 residues. Trimming removed 5 bases from V and 3 bases from J; junction bases left unmatched: 10.

The chain is built from TRBV28 and TRBJ2-1; TRBD2 agrees at 9 bases. The V gene end was trimmed by 1 base and the J gene end by 5 bases; junction bases not matched to a gene: 9. The V gene's germline CDR1 is MDHEN and CDR2 SYDVKM. The CDR3 extends over 17 amino acids. Here the CDR3 reads CASSLYTEGLANNEQFF. CDR3 sequence (DNA): TGTGCCAGCAGTTTATATACTGAGGGACTAGCCAACAATGAGCAGTTCTTC.

The CDR3 coding sequence is TGTGCCAGCAGCAAGGAGGCGACAAGCGGCGCTGAGCAGTTCTTC. Protein: CASSKEATSGAEQFF. The chain carries TRBV7-9 and TRBJ2-1; a weak D match, TRBD2 (5 bases). Germline assignment: CDR1 SEHNR and CDR2 FQNEAQ (reference sequence). This CDR3 spans 15 amino acids. The ends were cut back, 5 bases at V and 9 bases at J, with 20 bases in the middle.

The chain is built from TRBV29-1 and TRBJ2-7; D gene uncertain. From germline, CDR1 is SQVTM and CDR2 ANQGSEA. Trimming removed 4 bases at V and 0 bases at J, with 7 bases between. The CDR3 extends over 12 amino acids. In nucleotides, the CDR3 is TGCAGCGTTGGGCAGAGCTCCTACGAGCAGTACTTC. This codes for CSVGQSSYEQYF.

CDR3 bases: TGTGCCAGCAGTCAAGTGGGTCGCTATGGCTACACCTTC. It translates to CASSQVGRYGYTF. The rearrangement uses TRBV28 and TRBJ1-2; no definite D call. V lost 5 bases to trimming and J lost 4 bases, with 11 bases between them. The CDR3 has 13 amino acids. Germline CDR1 reads MDHEN; CDR2 reads SYDVKM.

The V call is TRBV7-9, the J call TRBJ2-5; D is possibly TRBD2 (5 bases). V lost 6 bases to trimming and J lost 3 bases, with 8 bases between them. Germline-derived CDR1 and CDR2 are SEHNR and FQNEAQ (reference sequence). The CDR3 covers 12 residues. The CDR3 region is CASRGGEETQYF. In nucleotides, the CDR3 is TGTGCCAGCAGAGGAGGAGAAGAGACCCAGTACTTC.

The CDR3 here is CSVEDPGANTEAFF. The CDR3 nucleotides read TGCAGCGTTGAAGATCCAGGGGCGAACACTGAAGCTTTCTTT. The chain couples TRBV29-1 to TRBJ1-1; the D gene is possibly TRBD1 (6 bases). The germline gives CDR1 SQVTM, CDR2 ANQGSEA. CDR3 size: 14 residues. Trimming left V 0 bases short and J 1 base short, with 9 bases between.

This chain uses TRBV19 with TRBJ2-7; tentatively, D is TRBD1 (7 bases). Germline-derived CDR1 and CDR2 are LNHDA and SQIVND (reference sequence). This CDR3 contains 15 residues. V shed 5 bases and J shed 9 bases, with 23 bases lying between them. The CDR3 protein is CASSQSTGRLSGQYF. The CDR3 DNA sequence: TGTGCCAGTAGTCAATCGACAGGGAGGTTGAGCGGGCAGTACTTC.

The chain recombines TRBV9 with TRBJ2-7; D is ambiguous. Germline loops: CDR1 SGDLS, CDR2 YYNGEE. With 4 bases removed from V and 1 base from J, the gap between germline ends came to 9 bases. This CDR3 has 13 amino acids. The CDR3 coding sequence is TGTGCCAGCAGCCCACCCCAGTCCTACGAGCAGTACTTC. Its protein is CASSPPQSYEQYF.

This clone was picked up one time. CDR3 sequence: CASSYYWNTGELFF. DNA of the CDR3: TGTGCCAGCAGTTACTATTGGAACACCGGGGAGCTGTTTTTT. V gene TRBV6-5 combines with J gene TRBJ2-2; D remains ambiguous. This CDR3 spans 14 amino acids. Germline V lookup: CDR1 MNHEY, CDR2 SVGAGI. Trimming took 1 base from V and 1 from J, leaving 4 bases between them.

This clone was picked up one time. The chain uses TRBV28 and TRBJ2-5, with 10 bases fitting TRBD1. The CDR3 is 16 amino acids. The V and J ends lost 7 bases and 3 bases, in that order; junction bases with no gene match: 11. Germline V gene sequence: CDR1 MDHEN, CDR2 SYDVKM. Here the CDR3 reads CASTGARDRGKETQYF. DNA of the CDR3: TGTGCCAGCACCGGGGCTCGGGACAGGGGAAAAGAGACCCAGTACTTC.

The chain couples TRBV9 to TRBJ2-1; 10 bases fit TRBD2. The CDR3 is 17 amino acids. In germline, CDR1 is SGDLS, CDR2 YYNGEE. Germline trimming cut 7 bases from V and 2 bases from J; bases unmatched to any gene: 12. The DNA for the CDR3 is TGTGCCAGCGGCCCGGCTAGCGGGAGTGGTGCCTACAATGAGCAGTTCTTC. Translation gives CASGPASGSGAYNEQFF.

A word on this clone: This sample also contains other DNA sequences that code for the same CDR3. This chain joins TRBV5-1 and TRBJ2-1; no definite D call. From germline, CDR1 is SGHRS and CDR2 YFSETQ. V lost 0 bases and J lost 0, with 1 base in between. The CDR3 length is 13 residues. The CDR3 sequence is CASSLASYNEQFF. Here the CDR3 DNA reads TGCGCCAGCAGCTTGGCCTCCTACAATGAGCAGTTCTTC. The whole variable domain, filled in from reference TRBV5-1 and TRBJ2-1, reads KAGVTQTPRYLIKTRGQQVTLSCSPISGHRSVSWYQQTPGQGLQFLFEYFSETQRNKGNFPGRFSGRQFSNSRSEMNVSTLELGDSALYLCASSLASYNEQFFGPGTRLTVL.

In DNA, the CDR3 is TGTGCCAGCAGGGAACAGGCCACACTTCCGGGCGAGCAGTACTTC. It codes for CASREQATLPGEQYF. V usage is TRBV5-6 and J usage is TRBJ2-7; possible D gene TRBD1, 5 bases. CDR3 length: 15 amino acids. V was cut by 5 bases and J by 6 bases, with 21 bases left in between. Germline assignment: CDR1 SGHDT and CDR2 YYEEEE.

V and J are TRBV4-1 and TRBJ2-7; 8 bases are shared with TRBD2. From germline, CDR1 is MGHRA and CDR2 YSYEKL. Unmatched junction bases numbered 8, after V lost 1 base and J lost 6 bases. The CDR3 loop spans 15 amino acids. CDR3 nucleotides: TGCGCCAGCAGCCAAGCTCGTGGACTAGCCGGCGAGCAGTACTTC. It specifies CASSQARGLAGEQYF.

This chain connects TRBV11-2 to TRBJ2-5, with a weak D call TRBD1 (5 bases). The CDR3 is made up of 15 amino acids. Germline CDR1 and CDR2: SGHAT and FQNNGV. V lost 1 base and J 4 bases, leaving 13 bases between the germline ends. The chain's CDR3 is CASSLGVGVPETQYF. CDR3 DNA: TGTGCCAGCAGCTTAGGAGTAGGGGTGCCAGAGACCCAGTACTTC.

The chain combines TRBV5-4 with TRBJ2-1; TRBD1 aligns across 11 bases. The trim removed 2 bases at V and 7 bases at J, leaving 8 bases unmatched. This CDR3 contains 16 residues. From germline, CDR1 is SGHNT and CDR2 YYREEE (reference sequence). The CDR3 DNA reads TGTGCCAGCAGCTTCATGGCCGGGACAGGGGGAAATGAGCAGTTCTTC. It yields the protein CASSFMAGTGGNEQFF.

A single count supports this clone. The chain couples TRBV29-1 to TRBJ2-3, with TRBD1 matching 10 bases. The CDR3 length is 13 residues. The germline V gene has CDR1 SQVTM and CDR2 ANQGSEA. The V gene end was trimmed by 6 bases and the J gene end by 1 base; junction bases not matched to a gene: 1. CDR3 in amino acids: CSVTGGGTDTQYF. The CDR3 nucleotides are TGCAGCGTGACAGGGGGCGGCACAGATACGCAGTATTTT.

The chain is built from TRBV2 and TRBJ1-2; D remains ambiguous. The CDR3 is made up of 12 amino acids. V shed 4 bases and J shed 6 bases, with 9 bases lying between them. The germline V gene has CDR1 SNHLY and CDR2 FYNNEI. The CDR3 DNA reads TGTGCCAGCAGTGTCAATGTGAATGGCTACACCTTC. This translates into CASSVNVNGYTF.

V is TRBV2 and J is TRBJ1-6; a weak D match, TRBD1 (5 bases). Between the trimmed V and J ends, which lost 4 bases and 0 bases, there was a span of 10 bases. Germline V gene sequence: CDR1 SNHLY, CDR2 FYNNEI. This CDR3 spans 16 amino acids. The CDR3 DNA reads as TGTGCCAGCAGTGGGGGGAGGAGCTCCTATAATTCACCCCTCCACTTT. This encodes CASSGGRSSYNSPLHF.

V and J are TRBV19 and TRBJ2-3; D is ambiguous. This CDR3 is built from 15 residues. The V end was cut by 5 bases, the J end by 2 bases, with 14 bases between. The V gene's germline CDR1 is LNHDA and CDR2 SQIVND (reference sequence). Written as DNA, the CDR3 is TGTGCCAGTAGTCTTAGGACGGAGAACACAGATACGCAGTATTTT. The encoded protein is CASSLRTENTDTQYF.

CDR3 sequence reads: CASSQETGISYEQYF. The DNA for the CDR3 is TGCGCCAGCAGCCAAGAGACAGGGATATCCTACGAGCAGTACTTC. V and J are TRBV4-3 and TRBJ2-7; 7 bases are shared with TRBD1. The CDR3 has 15 residues. Germline V lookup: CDR1 LGHNA, CDR2 YSLEER. After removal of 0 bases from V and 1 base from J, the junction contained 3 bases not matched to a gene.

The V call is TRBV4-1, the J call TRBJ2-3; 8 nucleotides align to TRBD2. The ends lost 0 bases at V and 9 bases at J; junction bases unmatched: 11. Germline CDR1 and CDR2: MGHRA and YSYEKL. This CDR3 contains 16 residues. This CDR3 reads CASSQDRTGGLWTQYF. The CDR3 region has the DNA TGCGCCAGCAGCCAAGATCGGACGGGGGGGTTATGGACGCAGTATTTT.

V is TRBV7-8 and J is TRBJ2-7, with unresolved D. This CDR3 has 13 amino acids. Trimming removed 5 bases at V and 5 bases at J, with 13 bases between. The germline V gene encodes CDR1 SGHVS and CDR2 FQNEAQ. The CDR3 DNA is TGTGCCAGCAGCCCGGGCTGGAGCGACGAGCAGTACTTC. This translates into CASSPGWSDEQYF.

J is TRBJ2-3 and V is TRBV28, with D perhaps matching TRBD2 (6 bases). Between the trimmed V and J ends, which lost 5 bases and 2 bases, there was a span of 14 bases. This CDR3 region has 15 residues. Germline values: CDR1 MDHEN, CDR2 SYDVKM. Here the CDR3 DNA reads TGTGCCAGCAGTCGGGACTCCGCACACACAGATACGCAGTATTTT. This sequence encodes CASSRDSAHTDTQYF. Full variable domain (outside the CDR3, taken from reference TRBV28 and TRBJ2-3): DVKVTQSSRYLVKRTGEKVFLECVQDMDHENMFWYRQDPGLGLRLIYFSYDVKMKEKGDIPEGYSVSREKKERFSLILESASTNQTSMYLCASSRDSAHTDTQYFGPGTRLTVL.

This clone was detected a few times. The chain links TRBV25-1 to TRBJ1-1; D is unresolved. The V end was cut by 10 bases, the J end by 6 bases, with 9 bases between. The CDR3 spans 10 residues. Germline lookup yields CDR1 MGHDK and CDR2 SYGVNS. DNA for the CDR3: TGTGCCACCCGGAGTCCTGAAGCTTTCTTT. Translated, it gives CATRSPEAFF.

This clone was observed a few times. The V and J genes are TRBV7-9 and TRBJ1-1, with a weak D call TRBD1 (6 bases). Trimming stripped 4 bases from V and 5 bases from J, with 14 bases between. Germline CDR1 reads SEHNR; CDR2 reads FQNEAQ (reference sequence). This CDR3 is built from 14 residues. CDR3 loop: CASSSGGLGTEAFF. In nucleotides, the CDR3 is TGTGCCAGCAGCTCCGGGGGCTTGGGGACTGAAGCTTTCTTT. The full variable domain, completed using reference TRBV7-9 and TRBJ1-1, is DTGVSQNPRHKITKRGQNVTFRCDPISEHNRLYWYRQTLGQGPEFLTYFQNEAQLEKSRLLSDRFSAERPKGSFSTLEIQRTEQGDSAMYLCASSSGGLGTEAFFGQGTRLTVV.

The chain links TRBV7-9 to TRBJ2-1, with a possible D match to TRBD1 (5 bases). The CDR3 is 12 residues long. Germline CDR1 and CDR2: SEHNR and FQNEAQ (reference sequence). Trimming shortened V by 5 bases and J by 8 bases, and 10 bases separated the two germline ends. The CDR3 protein is CASSIQAHEQFF. CDR3 bases: TGTGCCAGCAGCATACAGGCGCATGAGCAGTTCTTC. The whole variable domain, filled in from reference TRBV7-9 and TRBJ2-1, reads DTGVSQNPRHKITKRGQNVTFRCDPISEHNRLYWYRQTLGQGPEFLTYFQNEAQLEKSRLLSDRFSAERPKGSFSTLEIQRTEQGDSAMYLCASSIQAHEQFFGPGTRLTVL.

This clone came up a few times. The sample carries other DNA sequences with the same CDR3. The chain is built from TRBV29-1 and TRBJ1-1; weak D call: TRBD1 (6 bases). CDR3 length: 12 residues. Germline CDR1 SQVTM, CDR2 ANQGSEA. V dropped 5 bases and J dropped 1 base, with 8 bases sitting between them. The CDR3 DNA follows: TGCAGCGTTAAACAGGGGAACACTGAAGCTTTCTTT. This gives the protein CSVKQGNTEAFF.

This clone has a single count. This sequence joins TRBV6-1 and TRBJ1-1; the D gene is possibly TRBD1 (6 bases). The CDR3 runs to 15 residues. The V gene lost 2 bases and the J gene lost 0 bases, with 10 bases spanning the gap. Germline loops: CDR1 MNHNS, CDR2 SASEGT. The CDR3 region is CASSESQGLNTEAFF. In DNA, the CDR3 is TGTGCCAGCAGTGAATCCCAGGGGCTGAACACTGAAGCTTTCTTT.

The chain has TRBV4-3 and TRBJ2-1; tentatively, D is TRBD2 (6 bases). CDR3 length equals 17 residues. Deletions cut 0 bases from V and 3 bases from J, with 15 bases between. CDR1 is LGHNA, CDR2 YSLEER, per germline. CDR3 loop: CASSQDRQRVHYNEQFF. Written as DNA, the CDR3 is TGCGCCAGCAGCCAAGATCGGCAGCGGGTCCACTACAATGAGCAGTTCTTC.

This clone appeared a single time. The chain has TRBV11-2 and TRBJ2-1, with D possibly TRBD2 on 6 matching bases. Germline CDR1 is SGHAT and CDR2 is FQNNGV. There are 16 residues in the CDR3. Trimming pared 5 bases from V and 6 bases from J, leaving 20 bases between. The CDR3 loop is CASSMLAAVGFNEQFF. CDR3 coding DNA: TGTGCCAGCAGCATGTTAGCGGCGGTGGGATTCAATGAGCAGTTCTTC.